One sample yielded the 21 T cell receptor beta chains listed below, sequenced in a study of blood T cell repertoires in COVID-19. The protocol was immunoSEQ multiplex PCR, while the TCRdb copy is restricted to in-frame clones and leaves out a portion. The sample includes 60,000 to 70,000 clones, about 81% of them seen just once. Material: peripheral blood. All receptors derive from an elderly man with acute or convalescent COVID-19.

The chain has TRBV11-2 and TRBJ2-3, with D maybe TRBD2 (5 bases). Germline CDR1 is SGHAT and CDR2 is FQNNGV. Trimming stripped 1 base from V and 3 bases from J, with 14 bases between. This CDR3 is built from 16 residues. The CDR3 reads CASSLVGLARTDTQYF. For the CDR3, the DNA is TGTGCCAGCAGCTTAGTGGGTCTAGCAAGGACAGATACGCAGTATTTT.

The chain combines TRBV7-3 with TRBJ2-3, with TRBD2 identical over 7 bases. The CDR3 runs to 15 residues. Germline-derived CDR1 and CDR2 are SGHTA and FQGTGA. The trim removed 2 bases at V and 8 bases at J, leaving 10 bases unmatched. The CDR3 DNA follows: TGTGCCAGCAGCTTAGACCTCCCTTGGGAGGGTACGCAGTATTTT. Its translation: CASSLDLPWEGTQYF.

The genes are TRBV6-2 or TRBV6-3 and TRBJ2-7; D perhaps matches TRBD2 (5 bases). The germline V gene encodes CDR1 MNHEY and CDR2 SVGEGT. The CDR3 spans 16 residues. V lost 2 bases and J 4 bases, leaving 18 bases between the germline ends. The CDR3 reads CASSYAGRADGYEQYF. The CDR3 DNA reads TGTGCCAGCAGTTACGCCGGGCGGGCAGATGGGTACGAGCAGTACTTC.

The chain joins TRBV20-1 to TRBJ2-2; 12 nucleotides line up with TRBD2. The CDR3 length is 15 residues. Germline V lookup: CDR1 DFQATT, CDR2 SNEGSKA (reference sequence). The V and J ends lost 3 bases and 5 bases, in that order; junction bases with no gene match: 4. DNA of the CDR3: TGCAGTGCTAGTCCTAGCGGGAGGGAAACCGGGGAGCTGTTTTTT. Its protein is CSASPSGRETGELFF.

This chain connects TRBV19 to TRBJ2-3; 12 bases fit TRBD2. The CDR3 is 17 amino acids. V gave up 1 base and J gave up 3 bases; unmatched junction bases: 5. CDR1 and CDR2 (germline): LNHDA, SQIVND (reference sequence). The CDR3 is CASSIAPSGRGTDTQYF. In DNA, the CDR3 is TGTGCCAGTAGTATAGCGCCTAGCGGGAGGGGAACAGATACGCAGTATTTT.

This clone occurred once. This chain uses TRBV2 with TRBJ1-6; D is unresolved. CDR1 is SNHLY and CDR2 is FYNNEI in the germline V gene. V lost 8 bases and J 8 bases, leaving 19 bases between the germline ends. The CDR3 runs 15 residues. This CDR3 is CASGVGGGSDSPLHF. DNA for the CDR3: TGTGCCAGCGGGGTAGGTGGAGGGAGCGATTCACCCCTCCACTTT.

CDR3 DNA sequence: TGTGCCACGACGACTAGCGATACCGAAGAGACCCAGTACTTC. Its translation: CATTTSDTEETQYF. This chain connects TRBV10-3 to TRBJ2-5; 8 bases map to TRBD2. The CDR3 totals 14 residues. Germline V gene lookup returns CDR1 ENHRY and CDR2 SYGVKD. J was trimmed by 3 bases and V by 10 bases; bases with no gene match: 10.

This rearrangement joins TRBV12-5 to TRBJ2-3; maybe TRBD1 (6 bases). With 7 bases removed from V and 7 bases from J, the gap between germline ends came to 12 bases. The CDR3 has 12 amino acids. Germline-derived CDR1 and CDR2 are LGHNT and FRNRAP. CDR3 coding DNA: TGTGCTAGTGCCCGGGACACCTATACGCAGTATTTT. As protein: CASARDTYTQYF.

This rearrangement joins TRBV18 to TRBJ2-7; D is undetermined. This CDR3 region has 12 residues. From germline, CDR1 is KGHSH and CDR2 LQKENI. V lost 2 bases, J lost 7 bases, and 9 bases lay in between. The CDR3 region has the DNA TGTGCCAGCTCACCATCGGGTAGGGAGCAGTACTTC. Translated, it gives CASSPSGREQYF.

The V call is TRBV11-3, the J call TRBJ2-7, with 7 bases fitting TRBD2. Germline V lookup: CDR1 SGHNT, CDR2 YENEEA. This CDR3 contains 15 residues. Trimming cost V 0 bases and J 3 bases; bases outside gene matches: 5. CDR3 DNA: TGTGCCAGCAGCTTAGATCCTAGCGGTTACTACGAGCAGTACTTC. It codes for CASSLDPSGYYEQYF. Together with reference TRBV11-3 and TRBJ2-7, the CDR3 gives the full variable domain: EAGVVQSPRYKIIEKKQPVAFWCNPISGHNTLYWYLQNLGQGPELLIRYENEEAVDDSQLPKDRFSAERLKGVDSTLKIQPAELGDSAVYLCASSLDPSGYYEQYFGPGTRLTVT.

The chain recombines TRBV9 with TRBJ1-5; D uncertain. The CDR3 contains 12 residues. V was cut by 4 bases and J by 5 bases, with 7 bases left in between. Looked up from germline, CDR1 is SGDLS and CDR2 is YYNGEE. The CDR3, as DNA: TGTGCCAGCAGCCACACACATCAGCCCCAGCATTTT. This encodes CASSHTHQPQHF.

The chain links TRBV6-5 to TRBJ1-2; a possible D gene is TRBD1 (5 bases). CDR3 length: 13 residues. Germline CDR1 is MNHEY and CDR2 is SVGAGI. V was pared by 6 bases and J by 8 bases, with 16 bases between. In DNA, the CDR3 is TGTGCCAGCAGCCCCTCCAGGGCGCAGGGCTACACCTTC. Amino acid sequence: CASSPSRAQGYTF.

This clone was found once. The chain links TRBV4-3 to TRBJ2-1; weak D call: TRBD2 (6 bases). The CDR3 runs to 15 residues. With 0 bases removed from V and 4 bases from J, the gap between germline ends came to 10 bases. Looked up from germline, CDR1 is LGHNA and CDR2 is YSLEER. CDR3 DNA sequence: TGCGCCAGCAGCCAAGATGCAGGGACTTACAATGAGCAGTTCTTC. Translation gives CASSQDAGTYNEQFF.

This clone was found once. CDR3 sequence: CASREAPIEKLFF. CDR3 sequence (DNA): TGTGCCAGCAGGGAGGCCCCTATCGAAAAACTGTTTTTT. The chain recombines TRBV28 with TRBJ1-4, with D unresolved. The CDR3 covers 13 residues. CDR1 MDHEN and CDR2 SYDVKM come from the germline V gene. V was pared by 6 bases and J by 8 bases, with 13 bases between.

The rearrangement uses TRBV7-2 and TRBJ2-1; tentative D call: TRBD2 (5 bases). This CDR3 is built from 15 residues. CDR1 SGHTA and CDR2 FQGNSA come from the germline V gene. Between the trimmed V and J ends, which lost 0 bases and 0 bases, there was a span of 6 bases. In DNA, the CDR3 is TGTGCCAGCAGCTTAGCGGGGAGCTCCTACAATGAGCAGTTCTTC. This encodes CASSLAGSSYNEQFF.

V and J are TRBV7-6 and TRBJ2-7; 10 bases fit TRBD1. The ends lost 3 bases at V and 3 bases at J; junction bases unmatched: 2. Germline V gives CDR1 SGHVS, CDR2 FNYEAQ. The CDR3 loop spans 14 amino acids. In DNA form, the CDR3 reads TGTGCCAGCAGCTTCGGACAGGGGGGCTACGAGCAGTACTTC. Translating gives CASSFGQGGYEQYF. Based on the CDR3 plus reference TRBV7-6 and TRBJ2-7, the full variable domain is GAGVSQSPRYKVTKRGQDVALRCDPISGHVSLYWYRQALGQGPEFLTYFNYEAQQDKSGLPNDRFSAERPEGSISTLTIQRTEQRDSAMYRCASSFGQGGYEQYFGPGTRLTVT.

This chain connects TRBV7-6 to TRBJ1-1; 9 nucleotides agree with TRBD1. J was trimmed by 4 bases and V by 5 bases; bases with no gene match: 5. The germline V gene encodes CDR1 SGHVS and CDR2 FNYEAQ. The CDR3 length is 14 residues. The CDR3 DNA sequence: TGTGCCAGCAGCCCCCTGACAGGGGGCACTGAAGCTTTCTTT. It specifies CASSPLTGGTEAFF.

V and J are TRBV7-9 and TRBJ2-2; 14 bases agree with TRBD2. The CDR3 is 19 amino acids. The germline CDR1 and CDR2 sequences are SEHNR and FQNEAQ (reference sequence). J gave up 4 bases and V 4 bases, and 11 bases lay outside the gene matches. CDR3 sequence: CASSSPGLAGVRGTGELFF. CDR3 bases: TGTGCCAGCAGCTCGCCGGGACTAGCGGGAGTACGGGGCACCGGGGAGCTGTTTTTT. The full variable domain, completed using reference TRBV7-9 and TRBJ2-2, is DTGVSQNPRHKITKRGQNVTFRCDPISEHNRLYWYRQTLGQGPEFLTYFQNEAQLEKSRLLSDRFSAERPKGSFSTLEIQRTEQGDSAMYLCASSSPGLAGVRGTGELFFGEGSRLTVL.

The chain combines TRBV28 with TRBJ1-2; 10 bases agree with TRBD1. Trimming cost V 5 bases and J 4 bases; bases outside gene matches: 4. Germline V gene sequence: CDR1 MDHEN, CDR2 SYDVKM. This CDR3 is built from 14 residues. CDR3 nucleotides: TGTGCCAGCAGTGGGACAGGGGCAGGCTATGGCTACACCTTC. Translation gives CASSGTGAGYGYTF.

The DNA for the CDR3 is TGTGCCAGCAGCTTACTGGAGGGGATCGGCACAGATACGCAGTATTTT. Translation: CASSLLEGIGTDTQYF. This chain joins TRBV7-9 and TRBJ2-3, with D perhaps matching TRBD2 (6 bases). From germline, CDR1 is SEHNR and CDR2 FQNEAQ (reference sequence). The CDR3 covers 16 residues. V lost 2 bases and J lost 1, with 13 bases in between. The full variable domain, completed using reference TRBV7-9 and TRBJ2-3, is DTGVSQNPRHKITKRGQNVTFRCDPISEHNRLYWYRQTLGQGPEFLTYFQNEAQLEKSRLLSDRFSAERPKGSFSTLEIQRTEQGDSAMYLCASSLLEGIGTDTQYFGPGTRLTVL.

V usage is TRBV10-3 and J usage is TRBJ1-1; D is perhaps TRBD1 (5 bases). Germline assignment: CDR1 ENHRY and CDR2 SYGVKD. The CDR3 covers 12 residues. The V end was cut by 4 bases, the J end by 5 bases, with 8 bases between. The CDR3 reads CAISGGGTEAFF. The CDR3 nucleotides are TGTGCCATCAGTGGCGGGGGGACTGAAGCTTTCTTT.